This T cell receptor (beta chain) emerged from a study of blood T cell repertoires in COVID-19. The overall study: Acute-phase and convalescent COVID-19 samples originated in the United States, Italy and Spain.

Only in-frame clones appear in the TCRdb table, and some are missing; sequencing was by immunoSEQ multiplex PCR. In the table there are a few hundred thousand clones, around 86% of which are singletons. Input material: peripheral blood. The receptor's source is a man over 45 with acute or convalescent COVID-19.

CDR3 bases: TGCGCCAGCAGCTTGGGAGGGTATGAAAATGAAAAACTGTTTTTT. Amino acids: CASSLGGYENEKLFF. V and J are TRBV5-1 and TRBJ1-4, with D hard to call. Germline assignment: CDR1 SGHRS and CDR2 YFSETQ. V lost 0 bases and J 5 bases, leaving 11 bases between the germline ends. The CDR3 loop spans 15 amino acids.